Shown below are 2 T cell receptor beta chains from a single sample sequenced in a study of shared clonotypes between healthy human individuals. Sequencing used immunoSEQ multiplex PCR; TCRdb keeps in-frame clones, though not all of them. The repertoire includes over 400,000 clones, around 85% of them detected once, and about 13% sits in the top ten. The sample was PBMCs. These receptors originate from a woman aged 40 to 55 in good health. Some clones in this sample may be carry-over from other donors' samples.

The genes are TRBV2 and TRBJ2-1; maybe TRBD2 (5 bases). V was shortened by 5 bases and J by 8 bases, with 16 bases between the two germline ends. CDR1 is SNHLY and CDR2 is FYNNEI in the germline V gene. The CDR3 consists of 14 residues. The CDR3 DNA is TGTGCCAGCAGTCGGCTCCGAAAAGCGGATGAGCAGTTCTTC. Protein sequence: CASSRLRKADEQFF. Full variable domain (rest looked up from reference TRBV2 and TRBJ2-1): EPEVTQTPSHQVTQMGQEVILRCVPISNHLYFYWYRQILGQKVEFLVSFYNNEISEKSEIFDDQFSVERPDGSNFTLKIRSTKLEDSAMYFCASSRLRKADEQFFGPGTRLTVL.

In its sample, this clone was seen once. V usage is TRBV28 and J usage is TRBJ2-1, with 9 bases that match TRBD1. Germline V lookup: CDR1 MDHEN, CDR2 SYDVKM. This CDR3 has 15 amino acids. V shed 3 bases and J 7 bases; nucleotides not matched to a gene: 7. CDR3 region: CASSLPGTGKNEQFF. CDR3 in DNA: TGTGCCAGCAGTTTGCCGGGGACAGGGAAGAATGAGCAGTTCTTC.